This record covers a single T cell receptor (beta chain). The target antigen is unknown. This entry comes from a study of cytomegalovirus exposure and HLA in healthy donors. About the study: Ancestry clustering placed more than 80% of a few hundred genotyped donors in the Caucasian-associated cluster. Study outcomes and limitations: There were some public TCRs occurring in many donors, but most TCR sequences were rare. With high specificity and sensitivity, the classifier reportedly diagnosed cytomegalovirus status.

This PCR relied on a set of 60 Vbeta primers and 13 Jbeta primers. Authors' methods: Among the unique TCR beta chains that a later analysis counted, around 72 million in all, 10 million to 11 million were shared. Measured with immunoSEQ multiplex PCR; TCRdb has only the in-frame clones, and not every one. The V and J calls and clone size come from that table; D and trimming were worked out from the DNA. The sample carries 95,000 to 120,000 clones, roughly four fifths recorded once. This CDR3 comprises 14 residues. The germline CDR1 and CDR2 sequences are SGDLS and YYNGEE. V shed 0 bases, J shed 4 bases, and the junction held 0 bases outside the gene matches.

The sequence was collected from a woman younger than 35 in good health and CMV-seronegative. The specimen was PBMCs. The chain links TRBV9 to TRBJ2-2, with 7 bases lining up with TRBD2. The CDR3 sequence: CASSVVAGTGELFF. For the CDR3, the DNA is TGTGCCAGCAGCGTAGTAGCGGGCACCGGGGAGCTGTTTTTT.